This T cell receptor beta chain was recorded in a study of control samples from healthy donors and cancer patients. Clones were sequenced by immunoSEQ multiplex PCR, and TCRdb holds only the in-frame ones, with some missing. The sample has some 130,000 clones, more than 80% seen once; the top ten hold more than 2%. The V gene end was trimmed by 4 bases and the J gene end by 0 bases; junction bases not matched to a gene: 10. Germline CDR1 SGHRS, CDR2 YFSETQ. This CDR3 region has 17 residues. The TCR originated in a man younger than 35 in good health. Sequencing was carried out using blood. V and J are TRBV5-1 and TRBJ1-3; 7 positions agree with TRBD1. The CDR3 sequence is CASSLTRQGYSGNTIYF. The CDR3 DNA follows: TGCGCCAGCAGCCTCACTCGACAGGGCTACTCTGGAAACACCATATATTTT.